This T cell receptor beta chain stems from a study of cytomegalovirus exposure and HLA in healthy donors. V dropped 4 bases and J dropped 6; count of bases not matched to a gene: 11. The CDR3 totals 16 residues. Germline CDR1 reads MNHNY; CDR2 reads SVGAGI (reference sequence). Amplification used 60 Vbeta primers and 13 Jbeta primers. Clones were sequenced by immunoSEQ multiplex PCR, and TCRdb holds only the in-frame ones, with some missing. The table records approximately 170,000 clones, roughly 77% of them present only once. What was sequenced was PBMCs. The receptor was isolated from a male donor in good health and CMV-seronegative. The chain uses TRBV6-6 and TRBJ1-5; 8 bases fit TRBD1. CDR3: CASSFTRTGFPQPQHF. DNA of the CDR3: TGTGCCAGCAGTTTCACTCGGACAGGGTTTCCTCAGCCCCAGCATTTT.